The subject of this entry is one T cell receptor beta chain. What it binds is unknown. The sample originates from a study of shared clonotypes between healthy human individuals. Trimming took off 1 base at V and 4 bases at J, with 10 bases between the two ends. CDR1 is SGHTA and CDR2 is FQGTGA in the germline V gene. CDR3 size: 14 residues. Sequencing used immunoSEQ multiplex PCR; TCRdb keeps in-frame clones, though not all of them. The top ten hold 0.39% of the sample, which has some 2.3 million clones, approximately 93% seen once. In the CD4+ fraction, cells were divided into CD45RA+ naive and CD45RA-negative memory subsets. General study results and limits: The authors expected sequencing depth to affect clonotype sharing among donors. Clonotypes which were not shared had lower generation probabilities than clonotypes that all four donors shared.

The receptor was derived from a man younger than 35 in good health. Some clones in this sample may be carry-over from other donors' samples. This rearrangement joins TRBV7-3 to TRBJ1-1; D might be TRBD1 (5 bases). The sequenced sample was naive CD4+ T cells from PBMCs. Regarding subset: CD45RA+ positively selected. The CDR3 coding sequence is TGTGCCAGCAGCTTAAAGGGGAGGGGCACTGAAGCTTTCTTT. Translating it yields CASSLKGRGTEAFF.